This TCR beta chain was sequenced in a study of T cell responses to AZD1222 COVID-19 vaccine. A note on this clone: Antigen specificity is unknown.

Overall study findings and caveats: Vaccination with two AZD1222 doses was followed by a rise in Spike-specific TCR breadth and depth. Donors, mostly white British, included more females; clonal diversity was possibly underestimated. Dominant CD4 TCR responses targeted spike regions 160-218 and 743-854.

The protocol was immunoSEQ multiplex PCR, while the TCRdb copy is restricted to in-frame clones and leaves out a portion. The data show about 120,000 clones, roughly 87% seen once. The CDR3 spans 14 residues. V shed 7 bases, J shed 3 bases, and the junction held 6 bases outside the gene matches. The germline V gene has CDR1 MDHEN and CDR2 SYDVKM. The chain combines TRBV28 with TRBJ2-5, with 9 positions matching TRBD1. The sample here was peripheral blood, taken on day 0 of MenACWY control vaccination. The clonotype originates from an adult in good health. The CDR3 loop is CASNRDRVKETQYF. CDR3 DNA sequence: TGTGCCAGCAACCGGGACAGGGTTAAAGAGACCCAGTACTTC.